These 28 T cell receptor beta chains were sequenced from one sample in a study of blood T cell repertoires in COVID-19. Only in-frame clones appear in the TCRdb table, and some are missing; sequencing was by immunoSEQ multiplex PCR. The sample has about 110,000 clones; around nine tenths are singletons. Sequencing used peripheral blood. These receptors all stem from a young woman with acute or convalescent COVID-19.

The chain couples TRBV7-9 to TRBJ1-3; D gene ambiguous. Germline CDR1 SEHNR, CDR2 FQNEAQ (reference sequence). The CDR3 consists of 14 residues. Trimming took 4 bases from V and 2 from J, leaving 9 bases between them. CDR3 in amino acids: CASSYPEAGNTIYF. As DNA, the CDR3 is TGTGCCAGCAGCTACCCCGAGGCTGGAAACACCATATATTTT. Complete variable domain (other parts from reference TRBV7-9 and TRBJ1-3): DTGVSQNPRHKITKRGQNVTFRCDPISEHNRLYWYRQTLGQGPEFLTYFQNEAQLEKSRLLSDRFSAERPKGSFSTLEIQRTEQGDSAMYLCASSYPEAGNTIYFGEGSWLTVV.

The rearrangement links TRBV5-4 to TRBJ1-2; D uncertain. Germline CDR1 SGHNT, CDR2 YYREEE (reference sequence). Trimming shortened V by 1 base and J by 3 bases, and 13 bases separated the two germline ends. The CDR3 loop spans 15 amino acids. CDR3 in DNA: TGTGCCAGCAGCTTGTTGGAGAAAAGCTACTATGGCTACACCTTC. Protein sequence: CASSLLEKSYYGYTF.

The chain uses TRBV6-1 and TRBJ2-7; 8 bases line up with TRBD2. The ends lost 1 base at V and 3 bases at J; junction bases unmatched: 2. CDR1 and CDR2 from the germline V gene are MNHNS and SASEGT. The CDR3 has 14 residues. The chain's CDR3 is CASSEGLAGYEQYF. As DNA, the CDR3 is TGTGCCAGCAGTGAAGGGCTAGCGGGCTACGAGCAGTACTTC.

The chain joins TRBV5-5 to TRBJ1-6; 10 bases agree with TRBD1. CDR1 is SGHKS, CDR2 YYEKEE, per germline (reference sequence). The CDR3 covers 16 residues. Unmatched junction bases numbered 2, after V lost 4 bases and J lost 1 base. The CDR3 region is CASSLGQGSYNSPLHF. In DNA form, the CDR3 reads TGTGCCAGCAGCCTGGGACAGGGGTCCTATAATTCACCCCTCCACTTT.

V is TRBV7-2 and J is TRBJ2-1; TRBD2 matches 8 bases. The CDR3 consists of 15 residues. With V trimmed by 1 base and J by 5 bases, 4 bases remained unmatched. Germline V CDR1 and CDR2: SGHTA, FQGNSA. Here the CDR3 reads CASSLERGSHNEQFF. CDR3 DNA sequence: TGTGCCAGCAGCTTAGAGCGGGGGAGTCACAATGAGCAGTTCTTC. Supplemented by reference TRBV7-2 and TRBJ2-1, the full variable domain reads GAGVSQSPSNKVTEKGKDVELRCDPISGHTALYWYRQSLGQGLEFLIYFQGNSAPDKSGLPSDRFSAERTGGSVSTLTIQRTQQEDSAVYLCASSLERGSHNEQFFGPGTRLTVL.

The gene calls are TRBV24-1 and TRBJ2-1, with 7 bases fitting TRBD1. This CDR3 has 17 amino acids. CDR1 KGHDR and CDR2 SFDVKD come from the germline V gene. The J segment lost 6 bases and the V segment lost 3 bases, leaving 13 bases of the junction unmatched. DNA of the CDR3: TGTGCCACCAGTGATCCGATGACAGGGATAGGAGTCAATGAGCAGTTCTTC. It encodes CATSDPMTGIGVNEQFF.

The chain has TRBV7-2 and TRBJ1-2, with 10 bases lining up with TRBD1. Germline CDR1 reads SGHTA; CDR2 reads FQGNSA. Trimming at V came to 0 bases and at J to 6 bases, leaving 4 bases not matched to a gene. The CDR3 has 15 residues. CDR3 DNA sequence: TGTGCCAGCAGCTTAGCGCGAGGACAGGGGGATGGCTACACCTTC. Translation: CASSLARGQGDGYTF.

The chain joins TRBV28 to TRBJ1-6; D unclear. V was shortened by 8 bases and J by 4 bases, with 6 bases between the two germline ends. Germline CDR1 reads MDHEN; CDR2 reads SYDVKM. CDR3 length equals 12 residues. The CDR3 sequence is CASLVYNSPLHF. The DNA of the CDR3 is TGTGCCAGCCTAGTGTATAATTCACCCCTCCACTTT. The full variable domain, rest sourced from reference TRBV28 and TRBJ1-6, is DVKVTQSSRYLVKRTGEKVFLECVQDMDHENMFWYRQDPGLGLRLIYFSYDVKMKEKGDIPEGYSVSREKKERFSLILESASTNQTSMYLCASLVYNSPLHFGNGTRLTVT.

This sequence joins TRBV11-3 and TRBJ1-2; D not certain. The CDR3 extends over 14 amino acids. Germline CDR1 reads SGHNT; CDR2 reads YENEEA. With 3 bases removed from V and 2 bases from J, the gap between germline ends came to 10 bases. CDR3 protein: CASSLIDENYGYTF. CDR3 coding DNA: TGTGCCAGCAGCTTGATAGATGAAAACTATGGCTACACCTTC.

The V call is TRBV27, the J call TRBJ1-5; no clear D. CDR1 is MNHEY and CDR2 is SMNVEV in the germline V gene (reference sequence). V was shortened by 1 base and J by 7 bases, with 14 bases between the two germline ends. This CDR3 is built from 15 residues. CDR3 residues: CASSLFAGMRQPQHF. The CDR3 nucleotides are TGTGCCAGCAGTTTATTTGCGGGTATGCGGCAGCCCCAGCATTTT.

This chain connects TRBV27 to TRBJ1-3; D is ambiguous. The length of the CDR3 is 13 residues. Trimming removed 4 bases from V and 4 bases from J, with 8 bases in between. Germline CDR1 reads MNHEY; CDR2 reads SMNVEV (reference sequence). The CDR3 loop is CASSSIQGNTIYF. The CDR3 coding sequence is TGTGCCAGCAGTTCAATACAGGGAAACACCATATATTTT.

The CDR3 protein is CASSSKQGVNAGEQYF. CDR3 sequence (DNA): TGTGCCAGCAGCTCTAAACAGGGGGTAAATGCGGGCGAGCAGTACTTC. The chain is built from TRBV5-6 and TRBJ2-7; 8 bases line up with TRBD1. Losses at the gene ends were 3 bases for V and 6 bases for J; bases not matched to a gene: 14. Germline V gene lookup returns CDR1 SGHDT and CDR2 YYEEEE. The CDR3 sequence is 16 residues long.

This sequence joins TRBV6-1 and TRBJ1-4, with D unresolved. The ends were cut back, 0 bases at V and 3 bases at J, with 11 bases in the middle. The CDR3 extends over 16 amino acids. Germline V lookup: CDR1 MNHNS, CDR2 SASEGT. The CDR3 DNA reads TGTGCCAGCAGTGAAGCAGAGGGTGGTGCTAATGAAAAACTGTTTTTT. It is translated as CASSEAEGGANEKLFF.

The chain carries TRBV6-5 and TRBJ1-2; no clear D gene. Germline V lookup: CDR1 MNHEY, CDR2 SVGAGI. The germline V and J ends were trimmed by 4 bases and 3 bases, with 18 bases remaining between them. The CDR3 runs 16 residues. CDR3 DNA: TGTGCCAGCAGTTCCCCAGCGGACCACACGCACTATGGCTACACCTTC. Its protein is CASSSPADHTHYGYTF.

In this sample, this clone turned up a few times. The V call is TRBV11-2, the J call TRBJ2-1, with D possibly TRBD2 on 6 matching bases. Germline CDR1 and CDR2: SGHAT and FQNNGV. Trimming removed 5 bases at V and 7 bases at J, with 21 bases between. CDR3 length equals 16 residues. The CDR3 region has the DNA TGTGCCAGCAGCGGACTAAGGGGACCCCACCGTAATGAGCAGTTCTTC. It codes for CASSGLRGPHRNEQFF.

CDR3 DNA sequence: TGTGCCAGCAGCTTGGACACCCTCCCGAACACTGAAGCTTTCTTT. It specifies CASSLDTLPNTEAFF. This sequence joins TRBV7-9 and TRBJ1-1; maybe TRBD1 (5 bases). The V end was cut by 3 bases, the J end by 1 base, with 12 bases between. Germline V gene data show CDR1 as SEHNR and CDR2 as FQNEAQ (reference sequence). The CDR3 consists of 15 residues.

The chain recombines TRBV6-5 with TRBJ1-5; D is unclear. V was cut by 8 bases and J by 2 bases, with 10 bases left in between. CDR3 length: 13 residues. Germline V CDR1 and CDR2: MNHEY, SVGAGI. CDR3: CASRVDGNQPQHF. The CDR3 bases are TGTGCCAGCCGGGTGGATGGCAATCAGCCCCAGCATTTT.

The V gene is TRBV5-6, the J gene TRBJ1-1; 9 nucleotides align to TRBD1. From germline, CDR1 is SGHDT and CDR2 YYEEEE. V was clipped by 3 bases and J by 1 base; unmatched bases: 7. The CDR3 consists of 16 residues. CDR3 loop: CASSSLRTGENTEAFF. CDR3 bases: TGTGCCAGCAGCTCCCTAAGGACAGGGGAGAACACTGAAGCTTTCTTT.

This rearrangement joins TRBV5-4 to TRBJ1-6, with 11 bases identical to TRBD1. Germline V gene data show CDR1 as SGHNT and CDR2 as YYREEE (reference sequence). The CDR3 has 15 residues. V gave up 4 bases and J gave up 7 bases; unmatched junction bases: 4. The CDR3: CASSTRTGGNSPLHF. The CDR3 nucleotides read TGTGCCAGCAGCACCAGGACAGGGGGCAATTCACCCCTCCACTTT.

The CDR3 bases are TGTGCCAGTAGTATTTCGGGCGGGACCGCTGAAGCTTTCTTT. Its translation is CASSISGGTAEAFF. This chain uses TRBV19 with TRBJ1-1; TRBD1 might be the D (5 bases). V dropped 3 bases and J dropped 6 bases, with 14 bases sitting between them. Germline-derived CDR1 and CDR2 are LNHDA and SQIVND (reference sequence). The CDR3 runs 14 residues.

The chain links TRBV12-3 or TRBV12-4 to TRBJ2-1, with D possibly matching TRBD1 (6 bases). This CDR3 contains 13 residues. Trimming removed 3 bases from V and 8 bases from J, with 11 bases in between. CDR3 loop: CASSLTGLHEQFF. The DNA of the CDR3 is TGTGCCAGCAGTTTGACAGGTCTGCATGAGCAGTTCTTC.

The table lists this clone with a few counts. This sequence joins TRBV19 and TRBJ2-7, with D perhaps TRBD1 (6 bases). Germline CDR1 reads LNHDA; CDR2 reads SQIVND (reference sequence). V lost 9 bases and J 2 bases, leaving 14 bases between the germline ends. There are 13 residues in the CDR3. The CDR3 sequence: CASQGWGTYEQYF. The CDR3 DNA sequence: TGTGCCAGCCAGGGGTGGGGAACCTACGAGCAGTACTTC.

The genes are TRBV19 and TRBJ1-2; D may be TRBD1 (5 bases). From germline, CDR1 is LNHDA and CDR2 SQIVND (reference sequence). The V end was cut by 5 bases, the J end by 5 bases, with 15 bases between. This CDR3 has 14 residues. CDR3: CASSPRVDLYGYTF. The CDR3 DNA is TGTGCCAGTAGTCCCAGGGTTGACCTTTATGGCTACACCTTC.

The genes are TRBV10-3 and TRBJ2-7, with D perhaps TRBD1 (6 bases). The CDR3 is made up of 20 amino acids. In germline, CDR1 is ENHRY, CDR2 SYGVKD. Trimming left V 4 bases short and J 0 bases short, with 28 bases between. This CDR3 reads CAISVRRVGLTDRYSYEQYF. In nucleotides, the CDR3 is TGTGCCATCAGTGTGAGGAGAGTTGGCTTAACTGACAGGTACTCCTACGAGCAGTACTTC.

The chain recombines TRBV15 with TRBJ1-6; the D gene is possibly TRBD1 (6 bases). The CDR3 spans 16 residues. V lost 5 bases and J lost 10, with 21 bases in between. Germline loops: CDR1 LNHNV, CDR2 YYDKDF (reference sequence). CDR3 loop: CATSAIGTVQGSPLHF. The CDR3 DNA is TGTGCCACCAGCGCAATAGGGACGGTCCAGGGGTCACCCCTCCACTTT.

The chain couples TRBV2 to TRBJ2-3, with 8 bases identical to TRBD2. CDR1 is SNHLY and CDR2 is FYNNEI in the germline V gene. J gave up 0 bases and V 4 bases, and 12 bases lay outside the gene matches. CDR3 length: 18 residues. The CDR3 loop reads CASSVGPRGLVSTDTQYF. DNA for the CDR3: TGTGCCAGCAGTGTCGGGCCCAGGGGACTAGTGAGCACAGATACGCAGTATTTT.

The J gene is TRBJ2-1, the V gene TRBV9, with 16 bases matching TRBD2. Trimming removed 0 bases from V and 9 bases from J; junction bases left unmatched: 3. The germline V gene has CDR1 SGDLS and CDR2 YYNGEE. The CDR3 is 16 residues long. DNA of the CDR3: TGTGCCAGCAGCGTAGCAGGGACTAGCGGGAGGGGTGAGCAGTTCTTC. It specifies CASSVAGTSGRGEQFF.

This chain joins TRBV12-5 and TRBJ1-5; the D gene is possibly TRBD1 (5 bases). CDR1 is LGHNT and CDR2 is FRNRAP in the germline V gene. The CDR3 covers 16 residues. V lost 0 bases, J lost 0 bases, and 9 bases lay in between. CDR3 region: CASGLVQEYSNQPQHF. The DNA of the CDR3 is TGTGCTAGTGGTTTGGTACAGGAATATAGCAATCAGCCCCAGCATTTT.